This T cell receptor beta chain appears in the sequencing data of a study of blood T cells in healthy people across ages. With a J-beta primer mix and a sample-barcoded 5' primer, a second PCR ran about 6 to 11 cycles. TCRdb re-derived calls from the 5' RACE reads in MiXCR, one entry per CDR3 protein. This sample has some 780,000 distinct CDR3 sequences; roughly three fifths occur once, and the top ten carry under 30%. V lost 4 bases, J lost 1 base, and 8 bases lay in between. This CDR3 has 13 amino acids. Germline V lookup: CDR1 SGHRS, CDR2 YFSETQ. The sample taken for sequencing was blood. This TCR came from a middle-aged man in good health. The rearrangement uses TRBV5-1 and TRBJ2-5; D gene uncertain. The CDR3 bases are TGCGCCAGCAGCCAATCGGGCCAAGAGACCCAGTACTTC. Its protein is CASSQSGQETQYF.